This TCR beta chain was found in a study of T cell responses to AZD1222 COVID-19 vaccine. The assay was immunoSEQ multiplex PCR, and TCRdb's table has in-frame clones only and misses some. This sample has around 86,000 clones, with almost 90% found just once. The study, taken as a whole, reports: Unmutated regions of variants are reportedly targeted by nearly half of spike-specific TCRs. Across the whole spike, CD4 TCRs peaked at regions 160-218 and 743-854. Baseline serology detected seropositivity in only five to seven AZD1222 recipients. The sample set comprised mostly white British donors with more females, and clonal diversity was possibly underestimated.

This CDR3 contains 17 residues. The ends lost 5 bases at V and 4 bases at J; junction bases unmatched: 16. Germline V gene sequence: CDR1 SGHTA, CDR2 FQGNSA. About this clone itself: Its matching antigen is unknown.

The chain links TRBV7-2 to TRBJ2-5, with 7 bases matching TRBD2. The sample in question was peripheral blood, obtained on day 0 of AZD1222 vaccination. The TCR originated in an adult in good health. The CDR3 loop is CASSLIRGGLGGETQYF. CDR3 sequence (DNA): TGTGCCAGCAGCCTAATCCGCGGGGGTCTTGGGGGAGAGACCCAGTACTTC.